The TCR beta chain described here comes from a study of neurological immune-mediated disorders. This clonotype has a count of ten or more. CDR3 length: 14 amino acids. J was trimmed by 5 bases and V by 3 bases; bases with no gene match: 6. CDR1 and CDR2 from the germline V gene are ENHRY and SYGVKD. TCRdb reprocessed the 5' RACE reads with MiXCR, giving one entry per CDR3 protein. Here the sample spans about 65,000 distinct CDR3 sequences, more than 3.5% being singletons. J is TRBJ2-5 and V is TRBV10-3; TRBD2 matches at 7 bases. The sample was PBMCs. The sequence was collected from a man aged 45-65 years with multiple sclerosis. The CDR3 DNA follows: TGTGCCATCAGTGACCCCGGGGGGTCGGAGACCCAGTACTTC. As protein: CAISDPGGSETQYF.